These 27 T cell receptor beta chains share one sample of origin, sequenced in a study of technical replicates of blood from a handful of donors. TCRdb's table, derived via immunoSEQ multiplex PCR, lists solely in-frame clones and lacks some. The data show nearly 90,000 clones, 85% to 95% seen once. Specimen: T cells isolated from PBMCs. These receptors were collected from a human donor in good health.

This clone came up once. The chain has TRBV29-1 and TRBJ2-7; TRBD2 matches 12 bases. V lost 8 bases and J lost 4; bases outside the gene matches: 3. The germline V gene encodes CDR1 SQVTM and CDR2 ANQGSEA. The CDR3 totals 12 residues. The CDR3, as DNA: TGCAGCACACTAGCGGGAGGTTACGAGCAGTACTTC. Protein sequence: CSTLAGGYEQYF.

J is TRBJ1-1 and V is TRBV29-1; no reliable D call. Trimming cost V 4 bases and J 5 bases, with 20 bases left between them. CDR1 is SQVTM and CDR2 is ANQGSEA in the germline V gene. The CDR3 extends over 15 amino acids. The CDR3 reads CSVVPREQVITEAFF. Here the CDR3 DNA reads TGCAGCGTTGTCCCACGGGAACAAGTCATTACTGAAGCTTTCTTT.

The rearrangement joins TRBV28 to TRBJ2-1; TRBD2 aligns across 8 bases. Germline CDR1 is MDHEN and CDR2 is SYDVKM. The CDR3 sequence is 15 residues long. The J segment lost 7 bases and the V segment lost 5 bases, leaving 10 bases of the junction unmatched. The CDR3 region is CASSPPGTRLNEQFF. CDR3 nucleotide sequence: TGTGCCAGCAGTCCGCCCGGGACTAGGCTAAATGAGCAGTTCTTC.

This clone was counted a few times. This chain connects TRBV9 to TRBJ1-1, with TRBD1 identical over 7 bases. CDR3 length equals 17 residues. Germline CDR1 reads SGDLS; CDR2 reads YYNGEE. Trimming took 4 bases from V and 1 from J; bases not matched to a gene: 13. The CDR3 loop reads CASSPRQGGGGNTEAFF. The CDR3 DNA sequence: TGTGCCAGCAGCCCTAGACAGGGAGGAGGAGGGAACACTGAAGCTTTCTTT.

The gene calls are TRBV6-1 and TRBJ2-3; TRBD2 matches at 11 bases. The J segment lost 5 bases and the V segment lost 3 bases, leaving 7 bases of the junction unmatched. The germline gives CDR1 MNHNS, CDR2 SASEGT. The CDR3 has 16 residues. CDR3 region: CASSEELAGVGDTQYF. CDR3 nucleotides: TGTGCCAGCAGTGAGGAACTAGCGGGAGTAGGAGATACGCAGTATTTT.

The chain uses TRBV2 and TRBJ2-2, with D perhaps TRBD1 (7 bases). The germline CDR1 and CDR2 sequences are SNHLY and FYNNEI. The germline V and J ends were trimmed by 7 bases and 0 bases, with 15 bases remaining between them. The CDR3 contains 16 residues. The CDR3 spells CASNSAGTANTGELFF. The CDR3 DNA follows: TGTGCCAGCAACTCGGCGGGGACAGCGAACACCGGGGAGCTGTTTTTT.

The count of this clone is one. The chain employs TRBV11-2 and TRBJ2-5; tentatively, D is TRBD2 (6 bases). The V gene's germline CDR1 is SGHAT and CDR2 FQNNGV. This CDR3 has 15 amino acids. Trimming removed 3 bases from V and 4 bases from J, with 15 bases in between. The CDR3 DNA follows: TGTGCCAGCAGCTTCCCCTCGGTGGGAGGAGAGACCCAGTACTTC. Its protein is CASSFPSVGGETQYF. The variable domain in full, completed from reference TRBV11-2 and TRBJ2-5, reads EAGVAQSPRYKIIEKRQSVAFWCNPISGHATLYWYQQILGQGPKLLIQFQNNGVVDDSQLPKDRFSAERLKGVDSTLKIQPAKLEDSAVYLCASSFPSVGGETQYFGPGTRLLVL.

This chain joins TRBV19 and TRBJ2-5; TRBD1 aligns across 9 bases. Germline V gene lookup returns CDR1 LNHDA and CDR2 SQIVND (reference sequence). CDR3 length equals 14 residues. The V segment lost 6 bases and the J segment 4 bases; nucleotides outside the gene matches: 6. The CDR3 here is CASSPQGARETQYF. Here the CDR3 DNA reads TGTGCCAGTAGCCCACAGGGGGCTAGAGAGACCCAGTACTTC.

Turning to this clone: The same CDR3 can be traced to other DNA sequences in this sample. J is TRBJ2-7 and V is TRBV7-8; 9 bases agree with TRBD2. The CDR3 totals 14 residues. Germline V CDR1 and CDR2: SGHVS, FQNEAQ. Unmatched junction bases numbered 2, after V lost 2 bases and J lost 3 bases. Here the CDR3 reads CASSLLAGYYEQYF. In DNA, the CDR3 is TGTGCCAGCAGCTTACTAGCGGGGTACTACGAGCAGTACTTC. Full variable domain (outside the CDR3, taken from reference TRBV7-8 and TRBJ2-7): GAGVSQSPRYKVAKRGQDVALRCDPISGHVSLFWYQQALGQGPEFLTYFQNEAQLDKSGLPSDRFFAERPEGSVSTLKIQRTQQEDSAVYLCASSLLAGYYEQYFGPGTRLTVT.

The rearrangement joins TRBV11-3 to TRBJ2-5, with 8 bases aligning to TRBD1. The CDR3 is 14 amino acids. CDR1 is SGHNT and CDR2 is YENEEA in the germline V gene. V lost 8 bases to trimming and J lost 1 base; unmatched junction nucleotides: 6. The CDR3 sequence: CASSLGQAQETQYF. The CDR3 coding sequence is TGTGCCAGCTCTCTGGGACAGGCCCAAGAGACCCAGTACTTC. The full variable domain, completed using reference TRBV11-3 and TRBJ2-5, is EAGVVQSPRYKIIEKKQPVAFWCNPISGHNTLYWYLQNLGQGPELLIRYENEEAVDDSQLPKDRFSAERLKGVDSTLKIQPAELGDSAVYLCASSLGQAQETQYFGPGTRLLVL.

The J gene is TRBJ2-1, the V gene TRBV10-2; TRBD2 agrees at 14 bases. This CDR3 region has 15 residues. The V segment lost 7 bases and the J segment 6 bases; nucleotides outside the gene matches: 5. Germline V gene data show CDR1 as WSHSY and CDR2 as SAAADI. CDR3 region: CASTDGTSGSNEQFF. The DNA for the CDR3 is TGCGCCAGCACCGACGGGACTAGCGGGAGCAATGAGCAGTTCTTC.

This clone was seen a single time. The genes are TRBV9 and TRBJ2-1, with 7 bases aligning to TRBD1. J was trimmed by 7 bases and V by 3 bases; bases with no gene match: 4. The CDR3 contains 13 residues. Germline V CDR1 and CDR2: SGDLS, YYNGEE. The CDR3 region has the DNA TGTGCCAGCAGCGAGGGGACAGTAAATGAGCAGTTCTTC. Translating gives CASSEGTVNEQFF.

The chain joins TRBV9 to TRBJ1-1; 9 positions match TRBD1. The V gene end was trimmed by 3 bases and the J gene end by 4 bases; junction bases not matched to a gene: 7. This CDR3 contains 15 residues. Germline values: CDR1 SGDLS, CDR2 YYNGEE. The CDR3 reads CASSAIGTGITEAFF. CDR3 DNA: TGTGCCAGCAGCGCGATCGGGACAGGGATCACTGAAGCTTTCTTT. The full variable domain, completed using reference TRBV9 and TRBJ1-1, is DSGVTQTPKHLITATGQRVTLRCSPRSGDLSVYWYQQSLDQGLQFLIQYYNGEERAKGNILERFSAQQFPDLHSELNLSSLELGDSALYFCASSAIGTGITEAFFGQGTRLTVV.

This chain links TRBV4-2 with TRBJ1-1, with D perhaps matching TRBD1 (5 bases). Germline CDR1 is LGHNA and CDR2 is YNFKEQ. Trimming took off 8 bases at V and 1 base at J, with 20 bases between the two ends. This CDR3 spans 16 amino acids. The CDR3 sequence: CASRIDNFQGNTEAFF. CDR3 DNA sequence: TGTGCCAGCCGGATAGATAACTTCCAGGGGAACACTGAAGCTTTCTTT.

The rearrangement links TRBV6-6 to TRBJ2-2, with TRBD1 matching over 8 bases. The germline gives CDR1 MNHNY, CDR2 SVGAGI (reference sequence). After removal of 1 base from V and 5 bases from J, the junction contained 3 bases not matched to a gene. The CDR3 length is 15 residues. The CDR3 loop is CASSYLRQGTGELFF. The CDR3 nucleotides read TGTGCCAGCAGTTACTTAAGACAGGGGACCGGGGAGCTGTTTTTT.

The V and J genes are TRBV5-1 and TRBJ2-7; weak D call: TRBD2 (6 bases). The CDR3 has 14 amino acids. Trimming shortened V by 5 bases and J by 2 bases, and 14 bases separated the two germline ends. From germline, CDR1 is SGHRS and CDR2 YFSETQ. The CDR3 bases are TGCGCCAGCAGTTACACGGGACTGACCTACGAGCAGTACTTC. Protein sequence: CASSYTGLTYEQYF.

The chain employs TRBV21-1 and TRBJ2-7; TRBD2 is the table's D call and was not checked against the DNA. TRBV21-1 is a pseudogene segment. This CDR3 is built from 13 residues. CDR3 loop: CASSAGLVYEQYF. The DNA for the CDR3 is TGTGCCAGCAGTGCGGGACTAGTCTACGAGCAGTACTTC.

The gene calls are TRBV19 and TRBJ2-7, with 14 positions matching TRBD2. In germline, CDR1 is LNHDA, CDR2 SQIVND (reference sequence). V was pared by 5 bases and J by 0 bases, with 9 bases of the junction left unmatched. This CDR3 region has 18 residues. Here the CDR3 DNA reads TGTGCCAGTAGTTTCGGACTAGCGGGAGGCCTAAGCTCCTACGAGCAGTACTTC. It translates to CASSFGLAGGLSSYEQYF.

This clone was detected only a few times. The chain carries TRBV7-9 and TRBJ1-5; 9 nucleotides match TRBD1. The germline V gene has CDR1 SEHNR and CDR2 FQNEAQ (reference sequence). CDR3 length equals 13 residues. V dropped 5 bases and J dropped 5; count of bases not matched to a gene: 1. The CDR3 sequence is CASSRTGDQPQHF. In nucleotides, the CDR3 is TGTGCCAGCAGCCGGACAGGGGATCAGCCCCAGCATTTT.

This clone was observed a single time. The J gene is TRBJ1-2, the V gene TRBV4-3; D remains ambiguous. This CDR3 spans 15 amino acids. Germline CDR1 and CDR2: LGHNA and YSLEER. Between the trimmed V and J ends, which lost 0 bases and 8 bases, there was a span of 16 bases. The CDR3, as DNA: TGCGCCAGCAGCCAAGATCTACCCCGGGAGTACGGCTACACCTTC. Translated: CASSQDLPREYGYTF.

This clone showed up many times. The chain joins TRBV28 to TRBJ2-1; 8 bases align to TRBD2. The germline CDR1 and CDR2 sequences are MDHEN and SYDVKM. The CDR3 runs 15 residues. Unmatched junction bases numbered 12, after V lost 11 bases and J lost 3 bases. The CDR3, as DNA: TGTGCCTCAAAGGGGGTAGCGGGATACTACAATGAGCAGTTCTTC. Amino acids: CASKGVAGYYNEQFF.

The V call is TRBV19, the J call TRBJ1-1, with 9 nucleotides matching TRBD1. Per germline, CDR1 LNHDA and CDR2 SQIVND (reference sequence). The CDR3 is made up of 14 amino acids. V was clipped by 1 base and J by 7 bases; unmatched bases: 4. The CDR3 spells CASSIGGTGSEAFF. The CDR3 DNA reads TGTGCCAGTAGTATAGGGGGGACAGGGAGTGAAGCTTTCTTT.

V is TRBV7-9 and J is TRBJ2-5, with TRBD1 identical over 8 bases. Looked up from germline, CDR1 is SEHNR and CDR2 is FQNEAQ (reference sequence). The CDR3 has 15 residues. J gave up 5 bases and V 5 bases, and 10 bases lay outside the gene matches. The CDR3 nucleotides read TGTGCCAGCAGCCCCCTCGGACAGGGCCGGGAGACCCAGTACTTC. Its protein is CASSPLGQGRETQYF.

The rearrangement joins TRBV27 to TRBJ2-1, with TRBD2 identical over 14 bases. J was trimmed by 9 bases and V by 5 bases; bases with no gene match: 9. Per the germline V gene, CDR1 is MNHEY and CDR2 is SMNVEV (reference sequence). The CDR3 runs to 16 residues. The CDR3 protein is CASSPTSGRAAGEQFF. CDR3 in DNA: TGTGCCAGCAGTCCGACTAGCGGGAGGGCCGCTGGTGAGCAGTTCTTC.

The gene calls are TRBV6-5 and TRBJ1-1, with unresolved D. V lost 6 bases to trimming and J lost 4 bases, with 9 bases between them. Germline lookup yields CDR1 MNHEY and CDR2 SVGAGI. The CDR3 contains 12 residues. The CDR3 sequence is CASSRVGTEAFF. The CDR3 region has the DNA TGTGCCAGCAGCCGGGTTGGCACTGAAGCTTTCTTT.

DNA for the CDR3: TGCAGCGTTGAAGGCCTACCGGTGGATGAAAAACTGTTTTTT. It translates to CSVEGLPVDEKLFF. The chain employs TRBV29-1 and TRBJ1-4; D gene uncertain. Germline CDR1 is SQVTM and CDR2 is ANQGSEA. Trimming took 1 base from V and 6 from J, leaving 12 bases between them. The CDR3 length is 14 residues.

The gene calls are TRBV6-5 and TRBJ2-7, with 7 bases lining up with TRBD2. In germline, CDR1 is MNHEY, CDR2 SVGAGI. The J segment lost 2 bases and the V segment lost 2 bases, leaving 3 bases of the junction unmatched. CDR3 size: 14 residues. The CDR3 DNA reads as TGTGCCAGCAGTTACCGGGGGGTTACCTACGAGCAGTACTTC. Translated, it gives CASSYRGVTYEQYF.